The 21 T cell receptor beta chains listed next were all sequenced from one sample in a study of T cell responses to AZD1222 COVID-19 vaccine. Libraries were prepared by immunoSEQ multiplex PCR; TCRdb keeps only in-frame clonotypes and omits some of them. The table shows some 100,000 clones, with roughly nine tenths occurring only once. The sequencing used peripheral blood, collected on day 0 of AZD1222 vaccination. The receptors originated from an adult in good health.

The rearrangement links TRBV29-1 to TRBJ2-1; 11 nucleotides match TRBD2. The J segment lost 4 bases and the V segment lost 1 base, leaving 3 bases of the junction unmatched. The CDR3 has 15 amino acids. Germline lookup yields CDR1 SQVTM and CDR2 ANQGSEA. In DNA, the CDR3 is TGCAGCGTTGAAGGTCTAGCGGGGGGTTACAATGAGCAGTTCTTC. As protein: CSVEGLAGGYNEQFF.

The chain recombines TRBV4-1 with TRBJ1-3; the D is unclear. The CDR3 sequence is 14 residues long. Germline V lookup: CDR1 MGHRA, CDR2 YSYEKL. V dropped 1 base and J dropped 4 bases, with 8 bases sitting between them. The CDR3 nucleotides are TGCGCCAGCAGCCAAGTCAGGCCCGGAAACACCATATATTTT. This translates into CASSQVRPGNTIYF.

This sequence joins TRBV7-8 and TRBJ2-7; D is unresolved. Germline V gene sequence: CDR1 SGHVS, CDR2 FQNEAQ. The CDR3 has 12 amino acids. Trimming cost V 5 bases and J 0 bases, with 5 bases left between them. The CDR3 loop reads CASSPSSYEQYF. The CDR3 coding sequence is TGTGCCAGCAGCCCCAGCTCCTACGAGCAGTACTTC.

The gene calls are TRBV4-1 and TRBJ1-5, with 9 bases lining up with TRBD1. With 10 bases clipped from V and 6 bases from J, the junction kept 13 bases outside the gene matches. This CDR3 has 15 amino acids. Looked up from germline, CDR1 is MGHRA and CDR2 is YSYEKL. CDR3 region: CAIPYRGPIVQPQHF. In DNA form, the CDR3 reads TGCGCCATTCCTTACAGGGGGCCAATTGTTCAGCCCCAGCATTTT.

The chain employs TRBV4-1 and TRBJ2-5; D is undetermined. This CDR3 has 14 residues. Germline V lookup: CDR1 MGHRA, CDR2 YSYEKL. V lost 1 base and J lost 2, with 8 bases in between. The CDR3 loop reads CASSQASGQETQYF. CDR3 sequence (DNA): TGCGCCAGCAGCCAAGCTTCAGGACAAGAGACCCAGTACTTC.

This rearrangement joins TRBV15 to TRBJ1-3; D gene unclear. This CDR3 has 17 amino acids. Looked up from germline, CDR1 is LNHNV and CDR2 is YYDKDF (reference sequence). The germline V and J ends were trimmed by 0 bases and 4 bases, with 16 bases remaining between them. In nucleotides, the CDR3 is TGTGCCACCAGCAGAGATCTCTGGGGATCGGGGGGAAACACCATATATTTT. Protein: CATSRDLWGSGGNTIYF.

The chain couples TRBV5-8 to TRBJ2-2; D gene uncertain. The CDR3 loop spans 14 amino acids. Germline-derived CDR1 and CDR2 are SGHTS and YDEGEE. V was clipped by 0 bases and J by 6 bases, with 9 bases between them. The CDR3 sequence: CASSLVSFAGELFF. The DNA of the CDR3 is TGTGCCAGCAGCTTGGTTAGTTTCGCCGGGGAGCTGTTTTTT.

This clone was observed a handful of times. This chain uses TRBV29-1 with TRBJ2-5; D may be TRBD2 (5 bases). Trimming cost V 7 bases and J 3 bases, with 12 bases left between them. The CDR3 extends over 12 amino acids. Germline CDR1 and CDR2: SQVTM and ANQGSEA. CDR3 protein: CSGTRQKETQYF. DNA of the CDR3: TGCAGCGGGACTCGGCAGAAAGAGACCCAGTACTTC.

The CDR3 loop reads CASSPGTETNYGYTF. In DNA form, the CDR3 reads TGTGCCAGCAGTCCCGGGACAGAAACTAACTATGGCTACACCTTC. J is TRBJ1-2 and V is TRBV6-5, with 7 bases aligning to TRBD1. V dropped 5 bases and J dropped 0; count of bases not matched to a gene: 6. This CDR3 contains 15 residues. CDR1 and CDR2 (germline): MNHEY, SVGAGI.

The chain is built from TRBV29-1 and TRBJ1-2; D is ambiguous. The CDR3 loop spans 12 amino acids. V was trimmed by 2 bases and J by 2 bases, leaving 6 bases between them. Germline V gene sequence: CDR1 SQVTM, CDR2 ANQGSEA. This CDR3 is CSVEWRNYGYTF. The CDR3 bases are TGCAGCGTTGAATGGCGGAACTATGGCTACACCTTC.

The chain recombines TRBV6-5 with TRBJ2-3, with TRBD2 matching over 10 bases. The CDR3 consists of 15 residues. The trim removed 4 bases at V and 1 base at J, leaving 2 bases unmatched. Germline V gives CDR1 MNHEY, CDR2 SVGAGI. The CDR3 DNA sequence: TGTGCCAGCAGTTTCACTAGCGGGGGCACAGATACGCAGTATTTT. Protein product: CASSFTSGGTDTQYF.

The CDR3, as DNA: TGTGCCAGCAGTTCCCCAATTCGGCAGGGGCCCTACGAGCAGTACTTC. Translated: CASSSPIRQGPYEQYF. V is TRBV27 and J is TRBJ2-7; TRBD1 might be the D (6 bases). The germline V gene encodes CDR1 MNHEY and CDR2 SMNVEV (reference sequence). The V end was cut by 4 bases, the J end by 2 bases, with 18 bases between. The CDR3 extends over 16 amino acids.

J is TRBJ1-6 and V is TRBV10-3; 7 positions match TRBD1. V shed 1 base and J 10 bases; nucleotides not matched to a gene: 7. From germline, CDR1 is ENHRY and CDR2 SYGVKD. There are 15 residues in the CDR3. The CDR3 DNA is TGTGCCATCAGTGAGTACACAGGGGAAGACTCACCCCTCCACTTT. Residues: CAISEYTGEDSPLHF.

V and J are TRBV6-5 and TRBJ1-1; TRBD1 matches 9 bases. The junction had 9 bases not matched to a gene; V was cut back by 4 bases and J by 6 bases. This CDR3 is 15 amino acids long. CDR1 and CDR2 from the germline V gene are MNHEY and SVGAGI. CDR3 sequence: CASSSQDRGFPEAFF. CDR3 sequence (DNA): TGTGCCAGCAGTTCCCAAGACAGGGGGTTTCCTGAAGCTTTCTTT.

The genes are TRBV29-1 and TRBJ1-2; D remains ambiguous. V was clipped by 4 bases and J by 8 bases, with 14 bases between them. The germline gives CDR1 SQVTM, CDR2 ANQGSEA. The length of the CDR3 is 12 residues. CDR3 sequence: CSVGSESRGYTF. The CDR3 DNA reads TGCAGCGTTGGATCGGAGAGCCGGGGCTACACCTTC.

V usage is TRBV19 and J usage is TRBJ2-3; D possibly corresponds to TRBD2 (6 bases). Germline CDR1 reads LNHDA; CDR2 reads SQIVND (reference sequence). V lost 5 bases and J 2 bases, leaving 14 bases between the germline ends. The CDR3 totals 15 residues. The chain's CDR3 is CASSLQRADTDTQYF. DNA for the CDR3: TGTGCCAGTAGTCTCCAGCGGGCAGACACAGATACGCAGTATTTT.

A single count supports this clone. In nucleotides, the CDR3 is TGTGCCAGCAGCTTAGATTCTGTAGGGACCCAGTACTTC. Translating gives CASSLDSVGTQYF. The V call is TRBV11-2, the J call TRBJ2-5; no firm D call. CDR3 size: 13 residues. Germline V CDR1 and CDR2: SGHAT, FQNNGV. V lost 0 bases and J 7 bases, leaving 9 bases between the germline ends.

This clone came up once. This chain uses TRBV3-1 (or the pseudogene TRBV3-2) with TRBJ1-1, with no clear D. Germline V lookup: CDR1 LGHDT, CDR2 YNNKEL (reference sequence). CDR3 size: 12 residues. Trimming took 4 bases from V and 3 from J, leaving 6 bases between them. The CDR3 DNA is TGTGCCAGCAGCCCGAGGGACACTGAAGCTTTCTTT. As protein: CASSPRDTEAFF.

In regard to this clone: A single base is all that separates this from a far larger clone, so a read error is likely. The same CDR3 is also encoded by other DNA sequences in this sample. Here the CDR3 DNA reads TGTGCCAGCCGGACTGGGGCCAACGTCCTGACTTTC. It codes for CASRTGANVLTF. The rearrangement uses TRBV6-5 and TRBJ2-6; D not certain. V lost 8 bases, J lost 2 bases, and 4 bases lay in between. This CDR3 spans 12 amino acids. The germline CDR1 and CDR2 sequences are MNHEY and SVGAGI.

This clone is a singleton in its sample. The chain couples TRBV4-1 to TRBJ2-1; the match to TRBD2 covers 11 bases. CDR1 and CDR2 (germline): MGHRA, YSYEKL. Germline trimming cut 2 bases from V and 4 bases from J; bases unmatched to any gene: 7. The CDR3 has 17 residues. This chain's CDR3 is CASSQHLTSGVYNEQFF. The CDR3 nucleotides are TGCGCCAGCAGCCAACATCTGACTAGCGGGGTTTACAATGAGCAGTTCTTC.

The rearrangement links TRBV12-3 or TRBV12-4 to TRBJ1-1, with D possibly TRBD1 on 6 matching bases. The CDR3 has 12 residues. The V end was cut by 11 bases, the J end by 1 base, with 11 bases between. The CDR3 bases are TGTGCCGTAGGGGGATGGAACACTGAAGCTTTCTTT. This translates into CAVGGWNTEAFF.